This passage covers 23 T cell receptor beta chains from one sample sequenced in a study of cytomegalovirus exposure and HLA in healthy donors. It was with 60 Vbeta and 13 Jbeta primers that the PCR ran. Clones were read by immunoSEQ multiplex PCR, and TCRdb kept only the in-frame ones, dropping some. The sample has some 170,000 clones; roughly 81% are singletons. The source material was PBMCs. The receptors originated from a woman aged 18-30 years in good health and CMV-seropositive.

This clone appeared a single time. The rearrangement uses TRBV5-6 and TRBJ2-5; D is uncertain. V lost 4 bases, J lost 2 bases, and 15 bases lay in between. This CDR3 has 15 amino acids. CDR1 is SGHDT, CDR2 YYEEEE, per germline. CDR3 residues: CASSAVGVLQETQYF. CDR3 bases: TGTGCCAGCAGCGCGGTAGGAGTACTTCAAGAGACCCAGTACTTC. Full variable domain (outside the CDR3, taken from reference TRBV5-6 and TRBJ2-5): DAGVTQSPTHLIKTRGQQVTLRCSPKSGHDTVSWYQQALGQGPQFIFQYYEEEERQRGNFPDRFSGHQFPNYSSELNVNALLLGDSALYLCASSAVGVLQETQYFGPGTRLLVL.

This clone has just a few counts. V and J are TRBV7-2 and TRBJ1-4; a possible D gene is TRBD1 (6 bases). V was clipped by 5 bases and J by 3 bases, with 13 bases between them. CDR1 is SGHTA, CDR2 FQGNSA, per germline. CDR3 length: 15 amino acids. The CDR3 DNA follows: TGTGCCAGCAGCGCGCTAGGGGGGGCTAATGAAAAACTGTTTTTT. Translated: CASSALGGANEKLFF.

The chain couples TRBV4-3 to TRBJ2-7, with D possibly matching TRBD2 (6 bases). Per germline, CDR1 LGHNA and CDR2 YSLEER. V lost 4 bases and J 7 bases, leaving 20 bases between the germline ends. The length of the CDR3 is 15 residues. The CDR3 spells CASSLTRDHRGEQYF. CDR3 in DNA: TGCGCCAGCAGCCTTACTCGGGACCACCGGGGGGAGCAGTACTTC.

This clone showed up just a few times. The V and J genes are TRBV28 and TRBJ2-5; weak D call: TRBD1 (6 bases). The germline V gene encodes CDR1 MDHEN and CDR2 SYDVKM. The CDR3 spans 13 residues. The V gene lost 8 bases and the J gene lost 0 bases, with 10 bases spanning the gap. This CDR3 is CASSKGDQETQYF. DNA for the CDR3: TGTGCCAGCTCGAAGGGGGACCAAGAGACCCAGTACTTC.

The chain is built from TRBV28 and TRBJ1-3; 7 bases align to TRBD1. The germline V gene encodes CDR1 MDHEN and CDR2 SYDVKM. The CDR3 length is 15 residues. V gave up 3 bases and J gave up 6 bases; unmatched junction bases: 8. The CDR3 loop is CASSLARQGLNTIYF. Written as DNA, the CDR3 is TGTGCCAGCAGTTTGGCGAGACAGGGACTAAACACCATATATTTT.

The CDR3 loop is CASSLWGPDTEAFF. CDR3 DNA sequence: TGTGCCAGCAGCTTATGGGGCCCGGACACTGAAGCTTTCTTT. The chain employs TRBV7-3 and TRBJ1-1, with D possibly matching TRBD1 (5 bases). CDR3 size: 14 residues. V dropped 2 bases and J dropped 3 bases, with 10 bases sitting between them. CDR1 and CDR2 (germline): SGHTA, FQGTGA.

This clone was seen only once. V and J are TRBV9 and TRBJ2-3; TRBD2 is a possible D gene (6 bases). The CDR3 contains 12 residues. Germline V CDR1 and CDR2: SGDLS, YYNGEE. V was clipped by 7 bases and J by 3 bases, with 9 bases between them. CDR3 amino acids: CASGGITDTQYF. The CDR3 bases are TGTGCCAGCGGGGGGATAACAGATACGCAGTATTTT.

The V and J genes are TRBV4-2 and TRBJ2-1; the D gene is possibly TRBD2 (6 bases). The CDR3 has 15 residues. Germline V gives CDR1 LGHNA, CDR2 YNFKEQ. The V gene lost 0 bases and the J gene lost 5 bases, with 11 bases spanning the gap. The CDR3 coding sequence is TGTGCCAGCAGCCAAGATGGGGGGTCCCACAATGAGCAGTTCTTC. Its translation is CASSQDGGSHNEQFF.

The chain is built from TRBV5-6 and TRBJ2-1, with D possibly TRBD1 on 6 matching bases. Germline V gene data show CDR1 as SGHDT and CDR2 as YYEEEE. The CDR3 totals 13 residues. The germline V and J ends were trimmed by 4 bases and 8 bases, with 13 bases remaining between them. The CDR3 DNA reads TGTGCCAGCAGCGGTGGACAGTTGGATGAGCAGTTCTTC. As protein: CASSGGQLDEQFF.

The chain joins TRBV4-3 to TRBJ2-2, with unresolved D. CDR3 length equals 15 residues. CDR1 is LGHNA and CDR2 is YSLEER in the germline V gene. Trimming cost V 0 bases and J 4 bases, with 9 bases left between them. The CDR3, as DNA: TGCGCCAGCAGCCAAGATCGCAGTCCCACCGGGGAGCTGTTTTTT. It yields the protein CASSQDRSPTGELFF.

The chain carries TRBV21-1 and TRBJ1-1. TRBV21-1 is shown as a pseudogene. This CDR3 is 12 amino acids long. The DNA for the CDR3 is TGTGCCAGCAGCCTAACCCTCCGTCAAGCTTTCTTT. Protein: CASSLTLRQAFF.

The chain employs TRBV6-5 and TRBJ2-3; D unclear. This CDR3 contains 14 residues. The V and J ends lost 5 bases and 2 bases respectively, with 11 bases between them. Looked up from germline, CDR1 is MNHEY and CDR2 is SVGAGI. The CDR3 sequence is CASSLITDTDTQYF. CDR3 bases: TGTGCCAGCAGTCTTATTACAGACACAGATACGCAGTATTTT.

This chain links TRBV5-1 with TRBJ2-7; a weak D match, TRBD2 (6 bases). The CDR3 is made up of 14 amino acids. Germline CDR1 is SGHRS and CDR2 is YFSETQ. Trimming took off 4 bases at V and 4 bases at J, with 15 bases between the two ends. CDR3: CASSLLGGGYEQYF. CDR3 coding DNA: TGCGCCAGCAGCCTGCTGGGTGGGGGGTACGAGCAGTACTTC.

The chain has TRBV30 and TRBJ2-3; 15 bases fit TRBD2. This CDR3 comprises 14 residues. With V trimmed by 5 bases and J by 6 bases, 3 bases remained unmatched. Germline V CDR1 and CDR2: GTSNPN, SVGIG (reference sequence). The CDR3 DNA reads TGTGCCTGGGGACTAGCGGGGGGGCCCGATACGCAGTATTTT. This sequence encodes CAWGLAGGPDTQYF.

This clone has only one observation. This sequence joins TRBV5-1 and TRBJ2-5; 13 bases line up with TRBD2. This CDR3 has 18 amino acids. V gave up 0 bases and J gave up 5 bases; unmatched junction bases: 10. Germline lookup yields CDR1 SGHRS and CDR2 YFSETQ. As DNA, the CDR3 is TGCGCCAGCAGCTTGGTGGGACTAGCGGGACCACCTGGGGAGACCCAGTACTTC. It codes for CASSLVGLAGPPGETQYF.

The rearrangement links TRBV7-8 to TRBJ1-1; D uncertain. Germline-derived CDR1 and CDR2 are SGHVS and FQNEAQ. This CDR3 contains 16 residues. The V end was cut by 5 bases, the J end by 0 bases, with 16 bases between. The CDR3 DNA reads TGTGCCAGCAGCGGCGAGAGGTCCGGCCTGAACACTGAAGCTTTCTTT. Encoded protein: CASSGERSGLNTEAFF.

On this clone: A junction end diverges from the germline sequence, so it may reflect a read error. The chain carries TRBV4-2 and TRBJ2-4; 9 bases agree with TRBD2. The CDR3 runs 16 residues. Germline CDR1 LGHNA, CDR2 YNFKEQ. CDR3 protein: CASSPGVSGGVNSQYF. The CDR3 DNA follows: TGTGCCAGCAGCCCCGGGGTTAGCGGGGGAGTAAACAGTCAGTACTTC.

The chain has TRBV13 and TRBJ1-2; D is uncertain. The V gene's germline CDR1 is PRHDT and CDR2 FYEKMQ (reference sequence). The ends were cut back, 8 bases at V and 4 bases at J, with 20 bases in the middle. The CDR3 loop spans 15 amino acids. In nucleotides, the CDR3 is TGTGCCAGCTCTGGGTCAGGCGTCTTTTCCTATGGCTACACCTTC. It specifies CASSGSGVFSYGYTF.

The count of this clone is one. V is TRBV27 and J is TRBJ2-1; 14 bases are shared with TRBD2. The J segment lost 4 bases and the V segment lost 7 bases, leaving 6 bases of the junction unmatched. CDR1 and CDR2 from the germline V gene are MNHEY and SMNVEV (reference sequence). The CDR3 length is 16 residues. In nucleotides, the CDR3 is TGTGCCAGCACTCACCGGACTAGCGGGGGGTACAATGAGCAGTTCTTC. It is translated as CASTHRTSGGYNEQFF.

The chain recombines TRBV6-5 with TRBJ2-1, with 8 bases fitting TRBD2. Germline CDR1 MNHEY, CDR2 SVGAGI. Trimming removed 8 bases from V and 0 bases from J; junction bases left unmatched: 6. The CDR3 is made up of 15 amino acids. CDR3 sequence (DNA): TGTGCCAGCGGGGTTACTAGCGGCTCCTACAATGAGCAGTTCTTC. It is translated as CASGVTSGSYNEQFF.

The rearrangement uses TRBV5-5 and TRBJ1-2; a weak D match, TRBD1 (5 bases). CDR3 length: 13 residues. Germline CDR1 is SGHKS and CDR2 is YYEKEE (reference sequence). V was trimmed by 0 bases and J by 10 bases, leaving 13 bases between them. The CDR3 DNA reads TGTGCCAGCAGCTTGGCCCAGCAGGGCAACTACACCTTC. It encodes CASSLAQQGNYTF.

This chain connects TRBV11-3 to TRBJ2-2; 10 bases are a match to TRBD1. This CDR3 contains 15 residues. V shed 5 bases, J shed 6 bases, and the junction held 6 bases outside the gene matches. Germline lookup yields CDR1 SGHNT and CDR2 YENEEA. The CDR3 is CASSSRDRGPGELFF. The CDR3 DNA sequence: TGTGCCAGCAGCAGTAGGGACAGGGGTCCCGGGGAGCTGTTTTTT.

The chain recombines TRBV10-3 with TRBJ2-7; 8 bases line up with TRBD1. Germline assignment: CDR1 ENHRY and CDR2 SYGVKD. The CDR3 has 17 residues. Trimming removed 2 bases from V and 5 bases from J; junction bases left unmatched: 14. Here the CDR3 reads CAISERDRPAGSHEQYF. CDR3 sequence (DNA): TGTGCCATCAGTGAGCGGGACAGGCCCGCTGGAAGCCACGAGCAGTACTTC.